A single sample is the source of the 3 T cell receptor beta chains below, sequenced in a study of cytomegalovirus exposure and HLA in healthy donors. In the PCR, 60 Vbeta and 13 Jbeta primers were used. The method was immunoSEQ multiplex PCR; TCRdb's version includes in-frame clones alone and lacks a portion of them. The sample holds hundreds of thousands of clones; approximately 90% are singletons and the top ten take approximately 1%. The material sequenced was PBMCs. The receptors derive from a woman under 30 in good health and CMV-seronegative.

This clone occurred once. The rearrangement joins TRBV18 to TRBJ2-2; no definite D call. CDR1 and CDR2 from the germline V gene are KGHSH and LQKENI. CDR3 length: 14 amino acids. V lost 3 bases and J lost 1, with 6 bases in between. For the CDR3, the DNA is TGTGCCAGCTCACCGAGCGTGAACACCGGGGAGCTGTTTTTT. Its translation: CASSPSVNTGELFF.

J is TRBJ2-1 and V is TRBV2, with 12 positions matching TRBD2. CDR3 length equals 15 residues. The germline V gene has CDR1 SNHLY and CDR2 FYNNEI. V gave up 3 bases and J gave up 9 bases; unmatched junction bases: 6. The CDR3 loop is CASSETSGGLGEQFF. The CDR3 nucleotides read TGTGCCAGCAGTGAGACTAGCGGGGGACTTGGTGAGCAGTTCTTC.

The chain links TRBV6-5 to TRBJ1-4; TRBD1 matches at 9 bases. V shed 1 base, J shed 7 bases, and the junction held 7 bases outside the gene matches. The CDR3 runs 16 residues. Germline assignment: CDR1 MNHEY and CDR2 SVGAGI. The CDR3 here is CASSYWGTGRIEKLFF. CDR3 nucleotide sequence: TGTGCCAGCAGTTACTGGGGGACAGGGAGGATTGAAAAACTGTTTTTT.